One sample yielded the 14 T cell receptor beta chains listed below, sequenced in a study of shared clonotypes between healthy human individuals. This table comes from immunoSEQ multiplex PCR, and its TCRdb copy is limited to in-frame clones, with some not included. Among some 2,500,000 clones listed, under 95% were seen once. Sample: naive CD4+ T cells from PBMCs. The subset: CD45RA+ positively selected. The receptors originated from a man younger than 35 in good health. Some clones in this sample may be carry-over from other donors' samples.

CDR3 loop: CASIKWGGNEQFF. DNA for the CDR3: TGTGCCAGCATCAAATGGGGAGGCAATGAGCAGTTCTTC. The chain has TRBV28 and TRBJ2-1; possible D gene TRBD2, 6 bases. This CDR3 region has 13 residues. Deletions cut 7 bases from V and 6 bases from J, with 13 bases between. Germline V gene data show CDR1 as MDHEN and CDR2 as SYDVKM.

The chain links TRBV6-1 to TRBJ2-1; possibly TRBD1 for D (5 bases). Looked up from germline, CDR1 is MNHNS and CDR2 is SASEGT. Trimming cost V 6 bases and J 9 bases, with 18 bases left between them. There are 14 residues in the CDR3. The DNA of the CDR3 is TGTGCCAGCAGCCGCCCTAATCAGGGCGGTGAGCAGTTCTTC. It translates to CASSRPNQGGEQFF.

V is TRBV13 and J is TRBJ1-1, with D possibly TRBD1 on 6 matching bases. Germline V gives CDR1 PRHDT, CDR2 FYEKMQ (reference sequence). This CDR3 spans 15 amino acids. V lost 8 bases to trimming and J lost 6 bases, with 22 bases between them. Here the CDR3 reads CASLPAGGRRAEAFF. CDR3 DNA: TGTGCCAGCCTCCCCGCCGGGGGGCGAAGGGCTGAAGCTTTCTTT.

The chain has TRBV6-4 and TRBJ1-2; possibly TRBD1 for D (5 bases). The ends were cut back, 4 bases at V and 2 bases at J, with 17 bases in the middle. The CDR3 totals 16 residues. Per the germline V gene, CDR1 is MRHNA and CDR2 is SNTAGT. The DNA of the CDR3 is TGTGCCAGCAGTGCCCGGTATTTCGGGGGAAACTATGGCTACACCTTC. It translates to CASSARYFGGNYGYTF.

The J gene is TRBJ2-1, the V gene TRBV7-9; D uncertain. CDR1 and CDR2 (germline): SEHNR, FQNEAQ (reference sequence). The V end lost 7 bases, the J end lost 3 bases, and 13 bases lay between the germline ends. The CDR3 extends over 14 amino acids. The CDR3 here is CASILGQDYNEQFF. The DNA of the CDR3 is TGTGCCAGCATCCTAGGGCAGGACTACAATGAGCAGTTCTTC.

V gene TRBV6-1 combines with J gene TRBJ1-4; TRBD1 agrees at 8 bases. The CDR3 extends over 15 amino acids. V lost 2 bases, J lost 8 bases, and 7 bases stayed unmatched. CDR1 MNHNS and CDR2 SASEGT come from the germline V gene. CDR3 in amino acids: CASSERQGAAEKLFF. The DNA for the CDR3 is TGTGCCAGCAGTGAAAGGCAGGGGGCAGCGGAAAAACTGTTTTTT.

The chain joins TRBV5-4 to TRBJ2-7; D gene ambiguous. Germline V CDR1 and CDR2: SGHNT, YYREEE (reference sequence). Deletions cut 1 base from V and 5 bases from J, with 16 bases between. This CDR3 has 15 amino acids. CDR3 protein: CASSLYPKNAHEQYF. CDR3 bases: TGTGCCAGCAGCTTGTACCCCAAAAATGCCCACGAGCAGTACTTC.

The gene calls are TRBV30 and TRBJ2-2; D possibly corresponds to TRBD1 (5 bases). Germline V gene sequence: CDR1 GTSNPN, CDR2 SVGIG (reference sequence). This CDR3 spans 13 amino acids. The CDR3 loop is CAWPGSNTGELFF. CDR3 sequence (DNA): TGTGCATGGCCAGGGTCGAACACCGGGGAGCTGTTTTTT.

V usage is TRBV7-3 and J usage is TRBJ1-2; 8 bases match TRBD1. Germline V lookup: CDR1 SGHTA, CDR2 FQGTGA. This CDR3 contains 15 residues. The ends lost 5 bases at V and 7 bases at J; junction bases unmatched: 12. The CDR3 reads CASSPGTGSSGGYTF. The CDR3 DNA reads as TGTGCCAGCAGCCCCGGGACAGGTTCATCGGGTGGCTACACCTTC.

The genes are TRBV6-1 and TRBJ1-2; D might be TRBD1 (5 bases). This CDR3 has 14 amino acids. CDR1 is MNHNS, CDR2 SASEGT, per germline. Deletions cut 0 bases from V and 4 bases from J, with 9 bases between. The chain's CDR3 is CASSEASGVYGYTF. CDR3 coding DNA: TGTGCCAGCAGTGAAGCGTCGGGGGTCTATGGCTACACCTTC.

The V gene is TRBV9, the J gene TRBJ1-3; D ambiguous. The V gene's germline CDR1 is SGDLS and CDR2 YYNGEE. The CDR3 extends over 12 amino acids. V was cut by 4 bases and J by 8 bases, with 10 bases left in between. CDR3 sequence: CASSRSRDTIYF. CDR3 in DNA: TGTGCCAGCAGCAGGTCTCGGGACACCATATATTTT.

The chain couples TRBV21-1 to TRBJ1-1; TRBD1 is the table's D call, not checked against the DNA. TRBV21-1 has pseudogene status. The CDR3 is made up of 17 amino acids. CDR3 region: CASSKEIPTGANTEAFF. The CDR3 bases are TGTGCCAGCAGCAAAGAAATCCCTACAGGGGCGAACACTGAAGCTTTCTTT.

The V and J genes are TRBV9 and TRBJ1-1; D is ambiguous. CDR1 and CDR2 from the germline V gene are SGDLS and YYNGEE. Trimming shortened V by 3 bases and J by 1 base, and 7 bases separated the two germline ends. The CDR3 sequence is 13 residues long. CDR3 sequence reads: CASSAPGNTEAFF. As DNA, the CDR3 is TGTGCCAGCAGCGCTCCAGGGAACACTGAAGCTTTCTTT.

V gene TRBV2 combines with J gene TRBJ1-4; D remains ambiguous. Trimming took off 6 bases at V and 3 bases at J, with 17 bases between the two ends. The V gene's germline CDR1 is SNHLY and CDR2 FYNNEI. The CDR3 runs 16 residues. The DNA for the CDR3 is TGTGCCAGCAGGTATGGGGAGCGAAGAGCTAATGAAAAACTGTTTTTT. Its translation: CASRYGERRANEKLFF.